Listed here are 27 T cell receptor beta chains from one sample, sequenced in a study of PD-L1 blockade in urothelial cancer. The time point denotes: peripheral blood 6 weeks after treatment start. Clones were read by immunoSEQ multiplex PCR, and TCRdb kept only the in-frame ones, dropping some. The sample lists some 110,000 clones, more than 85% seen once, with approximately 3.8% in the top ten. The sample consisted of PBMCs, taken around atezolizumab (anti-PD-L1) treatment. The receptors were gathered from a man aged 60 to 69 with urothelial cancer.

The V gene is TRBV27, the J gene TRBJ1-5; D possibly corresponds to TRBD1 (5 bases). V was cut by 2 bases and J by 8 bases, with 16 bases left in between. This CDR3 region has 15 residues. Looked up from germline, CDR1 is MNHEY and CDR2 is SMNVEV (reference sequence). CDR3 sequence (DNA): TGTGCCAGCAGTTTAAGTCGGGGGATAGGGGAGCCCCAGCATTTT. It is translated as CASSLSRGIGEPQHF.

The rearrangement joins TRBV18 to TRBJ2-1; D is perhaps TRBD1 (6 bases). V lost 6 bases to trimming and J lost 4 bases, with 16 bases between them. The CDR3 length is 15 residues. Germline CDR1 is KGHSH and CDR2 is LQKENI. The CDR3 reads CASSQGRADYNEQFF. As DNA, the CDR3 is TGTGCCAGCTCTCAGGGGCGGGCAGATTACAATGAGCAGTTCTTC.

The chain has TRBV5-4 and TRBJ2-5; D might be TRBD1 (6 bases). V lost 4 bases and J 5 bases, leaving 12 bases between the germline ends. Germline CDR1 is SGHNT and CDR2 is YYREEE (reference sequence). The CDR3 extends over 13 amino acids. In DNA, the CDR3 is TGTGCCAGCAGCCCTGGGACACTGGAGACCCAGTACTTC. The encoded protein is CASSPGTLETQYF.

The chain uses TRBV7-2 and TRBJ2-1; 10 nucleotides align to TRBD2. This CDR3 has 13 residues. Germline V gene data show CDR1 as SGHTA and CDR2 as FQGNSA. V lost 4 bases, J lost 16 bases, and 10 bases stayed unmatched. The CDR3 protein is CASSSTSGGVLFF. The CDR3 nucleotides read TGTGCCAGCAGCTCTACCAGCGGGGGGGTTCTATTCTTC.

This chain links TRBV30 with TRBJ2-3, with TRBD2 as a possible D gene (6 bases). The CDR3 totals 16 residues. Between the trimmed V and J ends, which lost 2 bases and 3 bases, there was a span of 18 bases. Germline lookup yields CDR1 GTSNPN and CDR2 SVGIG (reference sequence). CDR3 loop: CAWSRRGRGLTDTQYF. DNA of the CDR3: TGTGCCTGGAGTCGGCGGGGACGGGGCTTAACAGATACGCAGTATTTT. The variable domain in full, with the rest retrieved from reference TRBV30 and TRBJ2-3, is SQTIHQWPATLVQPVGSPLSLECTVEGTSNPNLYWYRQAAGRGLQLLFYSVGIGQISSEVPQNLSASRPQDRQFILSSKKLLLSDSGFYLCAWSRRGRGLTDTQYFGPGTRLTVL.

The CDR3 DNA sequence: TGCGCCAGCAGCCGGGACAGCCCAACTCAAGAGACCCAGTACTTC. It translates to CASSRDSPTQETQYF. The chain uses TRBV5-1 and TRBJ2-5, with 7 bases matching TRBD1. Germline CDR1 is SGHRS and CDR2 is YFSETQ. With 4 bases clipped from V and 2 bases from J, the junction kept 8 bases outside the gene matches. The CDR3 sequence is 15 residues long.

This chain joins TRBV5-1 and TRBJ1-1; no clear D gene. This CDR3 comprises 13 residues. Germline lookup yields CDR1 SGHRS and CDR2 YFSETQ. V shed 2 bases and J shed 1 base, with 6 bases lying between them. The CDR3 DNA reads as TGCGCCAGCAGCTTTGAGCGGAACACTGAAGCTTTCTTT. It yields the protein CASSFERNTEAFF.

V is TRBV5-5 and J is TRBJ1-1, with D possibly matching TRBD1 (5 bases). The CDR3 runs 16 residues. Germline V lookup: CDR1 SGHKS, CDR2 YYEKEE (reference sequence). Trimming left V 4 bases short and J 2 bases short, with 18 bases between. The DNA of the CDR3 is TGTGCCAGCAGCCGCGACAGAAGCAATCTTAACACTGAAGCTTTCTTT. Residues: CASSRDRSNLNTEAFF.

V and J are TRBV4-3 and TRBJ2-7; maybe TRBD2 (6 bases). CDR1 and CDR2 (germline): LGHNA, YSLEER. V lost 0 bases and J 3 bases, leaving 12 bases between the germline ends. The CDR3 spans 15 residues. The CDR3 here is CASSQDVRDFYEQYF. CDR3 bases: TGCGCCAGCAGCCAAGATGTGAGGGACTTCTACGAGCAGTACTTC.

The chain carries TRBV6-1 and TRBJ2-2, with D possibly matching TRBD1 (5 bases). CDR1 MNHNS and CDR2 SASEGT come from the germline V gene. V was clipped by 1 base and J by 6 bases, with 9 bases between them. The CDR3 totals 14 residues. CDR3 nucleotides: TGTGCCAGCAGTGAAGTCAGGGCCCCCGGGGAGCTGTTTTTT. Translation: CASSEVRAPGELFF.

This clone was seen only once. Other DNA sequences from this sample encode an identical CDR3 as well. J is TRBJ2-1 and V is TRBV11-2; weak D call: TRBD1 (6 bases). The CDR3 sequence is 13 residues long. Germline CDR1 and CDR2: SGHAT and FQNNGV. V was cut by 5 bases and J by 5 bases, with 10 bases left in between. The CDR3 reads CASSTGQNNEQFF. CDR3 DNA sequence: TGTGCCAGCAGCACCGGACAGAACAATGAGCAGTTCTTC.

The chain couples TRBV6-1 to TRBJ2-7; TRBD2 matches at 11 bases. Germline V gene lookup returns CDR1 MNHNS and CDR2 SASEGT. The CDR3 covers 18 residues. V trimming: 1 base; J trimming: 3 bases; junction bases outside the gene matches: 11. For the CDR3, the DNA is TGTGCCAGCAGTGAAGGGGTAAGGCTAGCGGGAGGAGACTACGAGCAGTACTTC. Translation: CASSEGVRLAGGDYEQYF.

Concerning this clone itself: The sample carries other DNA sequences with the same CDR3. This chain uses TRBV5-1 with TRBJ2-3; 9 positions match TRBD2. Germline V gene sequence: CDR1 SGHRS, CDR2 YFSETQ. CDR3 size: 16 residues. Unmatched junction bases numbered 3, after V lost 0 bases and J lost 1 base. CDR3 sequence reads: CASSLGASGGTDTQYF. Here the CDR3 DNA reads TGCGCCAGCAGCTTGGGGGCTAGCGGGGGCACAGATACGCAGTATTTT.

J is TRBJ2-3 and V is TRBV19; 10 nucleotides line up with TRBD1. CDR1 and CDR2 from the germline V gene are LNHDA and SQIVND (reference sequence). The CDR3 totals 15 residues. V shed 10 bases, J shed 5 bases, and the junction held 12 bases outside the gene matches. CDR3 in DNA: TGTGCCACCTGGACCCCGGGACAGGGGAAAGATACGCAGTATTTT. Translated, it gives CATWTPGQGKDTQYF. Based on the CDR3 plus reference TRBV19 and TRBJ2-3, the full variable domain is DGGITQSPKYLFRKEGQNVTLSCEQNLNHDAMYWYRQDPGQGLRLIYYSQIVNDFQKGDIAEGYSVSREKKESFPLTVTSAQKNPTAFYLCATWTPGQGKDTQYFGPGTRLTVL.

Written as DNA, the CDR3 is TGTGCCCACAGCAGGGCAGATACGCAGTATTTT. It encodes CAHSRADTQYF. The chain carries TRBV28 and TRBJ2-3; perhaps TRBD1 as D (5 bases). Germline V gene sequence: CDR1 MDHEN, CDR2 SYDVKM. This CDR3 is 11 amino acids long. The V and J ends lost 11 bases and 4 bases respectively, with 10 bases between them.

This clone was seen a single time. The chain links TRBV29-1 to TRBJ2-1; 12 nucleotides line up with TRBD1. The CDR3 has 15 amino acids. V gave up 7 bases and J gave up 7 bases; unmatched junction bases: 11. Germline CDR1 reads SQVTM; CDR2 reads ANQGSEA. CDR3 region: CSATLPGQGANEQFF. CDR3 sequence (DNA): TGCAGCGCAACCCTCCCGGGACAGGGGGCGAATGAGCAGTTCTTC.

The chain carries TRBV6-5 and TRBJ2-7, with TRBD2 identical over 8 bases. This CDR3 is 14 amino acids long. Germline V lookup: CDR1 MNHEY, CDR2 SVGAGI. V lost 6 bases and J lost 5; bases outside the gene matches: 9. The DNA for the CDR3 is TGTGCCAGCAGCCGCGGACTAGCTTCGAACGAGCAGTACTTC. It is translated as CASSRGLASNEQYF.

Remarks on this clone: Other DNA sequences within the sample encode an identical CDR3. The chain combines TRBV5-1 with TRBJ2-3; 15 bases map to TRBD2. Germline loops: CDR1 SGHRS, CDR2 YFSETQ. CDR3 length equals 18 residues. Trimming at V came to 0 bases and at J to 3 bases, leaving 5 bases not matched to a gene. The CDR3 coding sequence is TGCGCCAGCAGCTTGGGGGGACTAGCGGGGGGAAGGACAGATACGCAGTATTTT. Encoded protein: CASSLGGLAGGRTDTQYF.

The count of this clone is one. The chain is built from TRBV11-2 and TRBJ1-2; D remains ambiguous. CDR1 and CDR2 from the germline V gene are SGHAT and FQNNGV. The V end lost 1 base, the J end lost 3 bases, and 12 bases lay between the germline ends. CDR3 length: 15 residues. CDR3 residues: CASSLGQATYYGYTF. CDR3 nucleotide sequence: TGTGCCAGCAGCTTAGGGCAGGCCACCTACTATGGCTACACCTTC.

V usage is TRBV13 and J usage is TRBJ1-1; TRBD1 matches at 9 bases. The CDR3 has 14 amino acids. Germline V gene sequence: CDR1 PRHDT, CDR2 FYEKMQ (reference sequence). V shed 5 bases, J shed 6 bases, and the junction held 7 bases outside the gene matches. CDR3 loop: CASSLRDRDAEAFF. CDR3 sequence (DNA): TGTGCCAGCAGCCTCCGGGACAGGGACGCTGAAGCTTTCTTT.

This clone was found once. One end of the junction fails to match germline, which may point to a read error. The chain couples TRBV5-1 to TRBJ2-5; possible D gene TRBD2, 6 bases. This CDR3 has 14 amino acids. Germline V gene data show CDR1 as SGHRS and CDR2 as YFSETQ. The CDR3 protein is CASSLEGIPETQYF. DNA of the CDR3: TGCGCCAGCAGTTTGGAGGGGATCCCAGAGACCCAGTACTTC.

The rearrangement uses TRBV5-1 and TRBJ1-4; D gene ambiguous. CDR1 and CDR2 from the germline V gene are SGHRS and YFSETQ. V was shortened by 5 bases and J by 7 bases, with 12 bases between the two germline ends. There are 13 residues in the CDR3. The CDR3 here is CASRTRTSEKLFF. In nucleotides, the CDR3 is TGCGCCAGCAGGACTAGGACGTCTGAAAAACTGTTTTTT.

This clone occurred once. The genes are TRBV30 and TRBJ1-2, with 7 bases that match TRBD1. J lost 4 bases, V lost 3 bases, and 5 bases had no gene match. Germline loops: CDR1 GTSNPN, CDR2 SVGIG (reference sequence). The CDR3 has 13 residues. The CDR3 sequence is CAWSARDSYGYTF. CDR3 DNA sequence: TGTGCCTGGAGCGCCCGGGACAGCTATGGCTACACCTTC. Variable domain in full (rest from reference TRBV30 and TRBJ1-2): SQTIHQWPATLVQPVGSPLSLECTVEGTSNPNLYWYRQAAGRGLQLLFYSVGIGQISSEVPQNLSASRPQDRQFILSSKKLLLSDSGFYLCAWSARDSYGYTFGSGTRLTVV.

This chain uses TRBV15 with TRBJ2-4, with 8 bases aligning to TRBD1. CDR3 size: 12 residues. V shed 11 bases, J shed 4 bases, and the junction held 4 bases outside the gene matches. Germline CDR1 LNHNV, CDR2 YYDKDF (reference sequence). The CDR3 nucleotides read TGTGCCGCAGGGACAGGAAAAAACATTCAGTACTTC. This codes for CAAGTGKNIQYF. Drawing the rest from reference TRBV15 and TRBJ2-4, the complete variable domain is DAMVIQNPRYQVTQFGKPVTLSCSQTLNHNVMYWYQQKSSQAPKLLFHYYDKDFNNEADTPDNFQSRRPNTSFCFLDIRSPGLGDTAMYLCAAGTGKNIQYFGAGTRLSVL.

Here the CDR3 reads CASSLDAGGETQYF. Written as DNA, the CDR3 is TGTGCCAGCAGCTTGGACGCGGGAGGTGAGACCCAGTACTTC. The chain carries TRBV5-6 and TRBJ2-5, with 8 bases matching TRBD2. The CDR3 is 14 residues long. CDR1 is SGHDT and CDR2 is YYEEEE in the germline V gene. The junction had 3 bases not matched to a gene; V was cut back by 0 bases and J by 5 bases.

The V and J genes are TRBV29-1 and TRBJ2-1, with 10 positions matching TRBD1. The CDR3 totals 14 residues. V lost 7 bases to trimming and J lost 0 bases; unmatched junction nucleotides: 3. Germline CDR1 reads SQVTM; CDR2 reads ANQGSEA. CDR3: CSGRDRGSYNEQFF. CDR3 sequence (DNA): TGCAGCGGGAGGGACAGGGGCTCCTACAATGAGCAGTTCTTC.

The rearrangement joins TRBV5-5 to TRBJ2-7, with 8 bases fitting TRBD2. Looked up from germline, CDR1 is SGHKS and CDR2 is YYEKEE (reference sequence). The trim removed 4 bases at V and 2 bases at J, leaving 5 bases unmatched. This CDR3 spans 14 amino acids. For the CDR3, the DNA is TGTGCCAGCAGCCAGTCTAGCGGGCCCTACGAGCAGTACTTC. Residues: CASSQSSGPYEQYF.